These T cell receptor beta chains were read from a single sample in a study of cytomegalovirus exposure and HLA in healthy donors. Repertoires were generated with immunoSEQ multiplex PCR, while TCRdb's copy carries only in-frame clones and drops some. The table records more than 110,000 clones, 60% to 85% of them present only once. Sequencing input: PBMCs. These receptors came from a young man in good health and CMV-seronegative. CDR3s include the opening cysteine and the closing phenylalanine or tryptophan. A D gene is named only where the DNA matches it firmly. Some rows have no size entry. The others give once, few or many, or a class for an expanded clone.

j_gene | d_gene | v_gene | abundance | CDR3nt | CDR3aa
TRBJ2-5 | TRBD1 | TRBV27 | once | TGTGCCAGCAGCGAGAAACCCCCGACAGGGCGGTGGAGGGAGACCCAGTACTTC | CASSEKPPTGRWRETQYF
TRBJ2-2 | TRBD2 | TRBV29-1 | once | TGCAGCGTGGTCACTAGCGGGGGGGCCGCGAACACCGGGGAGCTGTTTTTT | CSVVTSGGAANTGELFF
TRBJ2-2 | TRBD2 | TRBV9 | - | TGTGCCAGCAGCCCCGGGGGACTAGCTAGCACCGGGGAGCTGTTTTTT | CASSPGGLASTGELFF
TRBJ1-2 | - | TRBV5-1 | - | TGCGCCAGCAGCGTGGATGGGGGCGAGGGGTATGGCTACACCTTC | CASSVDGGEGYGYTF
TRBJ2-7 | TRBD2 | TRBV6-6 | - | TGTGCCAGCAGTTACTCGTCTTCTAGCGGGTCCTACGAGCAGTACTTC | CASSYSSSSGSYEQYF
TRBJ1-2 | - | TRBV28 | - | TGTGCCAGCAGTTTATTTACTCAAGGGGGCTATGGCTACACCTTC | CASSLFTQGGYGYTF
TRBJ1-1 | - | TRBV11-2 | - | TGTGCCAGCAGCTTCTCCCCCCTCGGAGAAGGAAACACTGAAGCTTTCTTT | CASSFSPLGEGNTEAFF
TRBJ2-7 | - | TRBV4-1 | - | TGCGCCAGCAGCCAAGGGATGGGACTTCAGAACGAGCAGTACTTC | CASSQGMGLQNEQYF
TRBJ2-1 | - | TRBV4-1 | once | TGCGCCAGCAGCCAAGATCGGGGTGTACGACGGCGTAGAGCCTACAATGAGCAGTTCTTC | CASSQDRGVRRRRAYNEQFF
TRBJ2-7 | TRBD1 | TRBV27 | - | TGTGCCAGCAGTTGGGAGGGACAGGGGGCTCACGAGCAGTACTTC | CASSWEGQGAHEQYF
TRBJ2-5 | - | TRBV6-1 | - | TGTGCCAGCACCTGGAGGGGCATTACGGAGACCCAGTACTTC | CASTWRGITETQYF
TRBJ2-7 | TRBD2 | TRBV11-2 | - | TGTGCCAGCAGGGGAGGGAGATTCTACGAGCAGTACTTC | CASRGGRFYEQYF
TRBJ1-1 | TRBD1 | TRBV18 | few | TGTGCCAGCTCGGACCAAACAGGGGTATGGTTTGAAGCTTTCTTT | CASSDQTGVWFEAFF
TRBJ1-1 | TRBD1 | TRBV7-9 | few | TGTGCCAGCAGCCCGACAGGGACTGAAGCTTTCTTT | CASSPTGTEAFF
TRBJ2-2 | TRBD2 | TRBV6-5 | - | TGTGCCAGCAGTTCCAGACTAGCGGTGAACACCGGGGAGCTGTTTTTT | CASSSRLAVNTGELFF
TRBJ1-6 | TRBD1 | TRBV2 | - | TGTGCCAGCAGTGAACGACAGGGCAATAATTCACCCCTCCACTTT | CASSERQGNNSPLHF
TRBJ1-5 | - | TRBV19 | - | TGTGCCAGTAGTTACGACAGTTATAGCAATCAGCCCCAGCATTTT | CASSYDSYSNQPQHF
TRBJ1-1 | - | TRBV5-1 | - | TGCGCCAGCAGCTTGGACAGGGCCCCCTCGGGAACTGAAGCTTTCTTT | CASSLDRAPSGTEAFF
TRBJ1-2 | - | TRBV10-2 | - | TGCGCCAGCAGCCTAGGACACGAACTTACTAACTATGGCTACACCTTC | CASSLGHELTNYGYTF
TRBJ2-5 | TRBD2 | TRBV5-4 | few | TGTGCCAGCAGCTTCGATTGGACTAGAAGCGAGACCCAGTACTTC | CASSFDWTRSETQYF
TRBJ1-1 | TRBD1 | TRBV11-1 | - | TGTGCCAGCAGCTTAGATGGACAGGGAATCACTGAAGCTTTCTTT | CASSLDGQGITEAFF